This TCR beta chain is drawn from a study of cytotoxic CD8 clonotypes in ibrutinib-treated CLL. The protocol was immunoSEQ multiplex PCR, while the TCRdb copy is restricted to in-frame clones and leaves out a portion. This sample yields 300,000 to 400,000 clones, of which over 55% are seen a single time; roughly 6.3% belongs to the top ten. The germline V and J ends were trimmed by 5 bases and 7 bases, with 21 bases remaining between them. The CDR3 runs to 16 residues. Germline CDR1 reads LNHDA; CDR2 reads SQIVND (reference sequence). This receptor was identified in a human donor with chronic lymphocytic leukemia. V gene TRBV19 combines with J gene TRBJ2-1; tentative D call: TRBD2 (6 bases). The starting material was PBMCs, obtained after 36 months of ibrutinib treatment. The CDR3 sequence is CASSRRGNVPFNEQFF. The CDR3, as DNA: TGTGCCAGTAGTCGGAGGGGTAATGTCCCCTTTAATGAGCAGTTCTTC.